Reported below is one TCR beta chain. Antigen specificity is unknown. TCRdb keeps only in-frame clones here, not all; method: immunoSEQ multiplex PCR. The sample carries tens of thousands of clones, roughly nine tenths recorded once. This sample is part of a study of OX40 agonist ivuxolimab in advanced cancers. About the study: 40% to 50% of patients had received prior checkpoint inhibitor therapy. Study results and limitations: Specificity for antigen went undetermined in the expanded peripheral T cells. Certain nonresponders additionally had low normalized T-cell clonal expansion.

Germline trimming cut 4 bases from V and 3 bases from J; bases unmatched to any gene: 5. Germline assignment: CDR1 MGHRA and CDR2 YSYEKL. This CDR3 spans 18 amino acids. The receptor was isolated from an adult with an advanced solid tumor such as melanoma, head and neck, liver or kidney cancer. Material: CD4+ or CD8+ T cells sorted from blood, obtained in a trial of the OX40 agonist ivuxolimab. The V call is TRBV4-1, the J call TRBJ2-2; 16 bases agree with TRBD2. DNA for the CDR3: TGCGCCAGCAGCCCACCGGGACTAGCGGGAGGGCACACCGGGGAGCTGTTTTTT. It is translated as CASSPPGLAGGHTGELFF.